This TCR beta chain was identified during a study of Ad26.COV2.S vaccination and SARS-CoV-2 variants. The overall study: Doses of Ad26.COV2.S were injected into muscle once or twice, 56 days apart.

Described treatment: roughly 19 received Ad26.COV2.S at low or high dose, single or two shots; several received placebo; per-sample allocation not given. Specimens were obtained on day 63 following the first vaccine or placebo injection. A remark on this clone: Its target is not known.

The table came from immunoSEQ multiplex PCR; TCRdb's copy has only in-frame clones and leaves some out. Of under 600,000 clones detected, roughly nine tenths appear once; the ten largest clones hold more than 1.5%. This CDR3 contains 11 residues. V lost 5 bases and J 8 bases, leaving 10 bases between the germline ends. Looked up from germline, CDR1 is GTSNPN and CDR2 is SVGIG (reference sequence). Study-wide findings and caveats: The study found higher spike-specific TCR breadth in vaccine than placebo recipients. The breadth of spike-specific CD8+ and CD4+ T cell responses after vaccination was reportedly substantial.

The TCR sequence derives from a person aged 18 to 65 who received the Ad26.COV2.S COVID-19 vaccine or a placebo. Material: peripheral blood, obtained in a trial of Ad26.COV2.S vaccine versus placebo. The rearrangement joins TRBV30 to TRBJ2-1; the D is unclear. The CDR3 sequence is CAWGVGYEQFF. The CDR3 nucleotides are TGTGCCTGGGGGGTGGGTTATGAGCAGTTCTTC.